The rows below give T cell receptor beta chains drawn from one sample of a study of T cells in tumors after PD-1 blockade. The table came from immunoSEQ multiplex PCR; TCRdb's copy has only in-frame clones and leaves some out. The sample holds 15,000 or so clones; roughly 82% are singletons and the top ten take roughly 20%. The sequences come from PBMCs, collected after anti-PD-1 treatment. Source of these receptors: a human donor with basal cell carcinoma. Both conserved end residues are part of each CDR3. A D gene is named only where the DNA matches it firmly. Rows give clone size only sometimes, using once, few, many, or a class for an expanded clone.

j_call | clone_size | v_call | cdr3_length | d_call | cdr3_aa | cdr3_nt
TRBJ2-7 | . | TRBV2 | 12 | . | CASSGQGDEQYF | TGTGCCAGCAGTGGGCAGGGCGACGAGCAGTACTTC
TRBJ2-2 | . | TRBV7-3 | 13 | . | CATAQGNTGELFF | TGTGCCACCGCACAGGGAAACACCGGGGAGCTGTTTTTT
TRBJ1-2 | . | TRBV5-6 | 17 | . | CASSLLEGPTANYGYTF | TGTGCCAGCAGCTTGTTAGAGGGTCCGACAGCCAACTATGGCTACACCTTC
TRBJ1-5 | . | TRBV6-6 | 14 | TRBD1 | CASRGTGRNQPQHF | TGTGCCAGCAGGGGGACAGGGCGTAATCAGCCCCAGCATTTT
TRBJ2-2 | . | TRBV19 | 16 | TRBD2 | CASSRGDYVGAGELFF | TGTGCCAGTAGTCGGGGGGACTATGTAGGGGCCGGGGAGCTGTTTTTT
TRBJ1-1 | . | TRBV5-4 | 15 | . | CASSLGKGRNTEAFF | TGTGCCAGCAGCTTGGGTAAGGGCAGGAACACTGAAGCTTTCTTT
TRBJ1-6 | few | TRBV7-9 | 13 | . | CASSWEQNSPLHF | TGTGCCAGCAGCTGGGAACAGAATTCACCCCTCCACTTT
TRBJ2-1 | . | TRBV5-4 | 15 | . | CASSLIGAPYNEQFF | TGTGCCAGCAGCTTAATTGGGGCTCCCTACAATGAGCAGTTCTTC
TRBJ2-5 | . | TRBV6-5 | 13 | . | CASSYKPQETQYF | TGTGCCAGCAGTTACAAGCCCCAAGAGACCCAGTACTTC
TRBJ2-3 | . | TRBV19 | 16 | . | CASRPRGAPSTDTQYF | TGTGCCAGTAGACCCAGGGGAGCCCCGAGCACAGATACGCAGTATTTT
TRBJ2-1 | . | TRBV10-3 | 16 | TRBD2 | CAISGYGTSGVREQFF | TGTGCCATCAGTGGGTACGGGACTAGCGGGGTCCGGGAGCAGTTCTTC
TRBJ1-6 | . | TRBV19 | 15 | . | CASREGSSYNSPLHF | TGTGCCAGTAGAGAGGGAAGCTCCTATAATTCACCCCTCCACTTT
TRBJ1-6 | . | TRBV28 | 14 | . | CASSPGTDNSPLHF | TGTGCCAGCAGTCCTGGGACCGATAATTCACCCCTCCACTTT
TRBJ2-5 | . | TRBV11-3 | 11 | . | CASSRGETQYF | TGTGCCAGCAGCCGGGGTGAGACCCAGTACTTC
TRBJ2-7 | . | TRBV7-2 | 14 | . | CASSLSGSSYEQYF | TGTGCCAGCAGCTTAAGCGGTAGCTCCTACGAGCAGTACTTC
TRBJ2-7 | once | TRBV3-1/TRBV3-2 | 12 | TRBD2 | CASSQGRGKLYF | TGTGCCAGCAGCCAAGGGCGGGGGAAGCTGTACTTC
TRBJ2-3 | . | TRBV3-1/TRBV3-2 | 16 | . | CASSRGAGGNTDTQYF | TGTGCCAGCAGCCGAGGGGCAGGGGGGAACACAGATACGCAGTATTTT
TRBJ1-3 | . | TRBV6-1 | 15 | . | CASSERWDSGNTIYF | TGTGCCAGCAGTGAAAGGTGGGACTCTGGAAACACCATATATTTT
TRBJ2-2 | . | TRBV5-1 | 17 | TRBD1 | CASSLAAGQGHTGELFF | TGCGCCAGCAGCTTGGCCGCGGGACAGGGGCACACCGGGGAGCTGTTTTTT
TRBJ1-2 | . | TRBV6-5 | 13 | . | CASAIEGDYGYTF | TGTGCCAGCGCTATAGAGGGCGACTATGGCTACACCTTC
TRBJ2-3 | . | TRBV19 | 13 | . | CASRQDNTDTQYF | TGTGCCAGTAGGCAGGACAACACAGATACGCAGTATTTT
TRBJ2-7 | . | TRBV28 | 17 | TRBD1 | CASSLEPRTGISYEQYF | TGTGCCAGCAGCCTTGAACCCCGGACAGGGATCTCCTACGAGCAGTACTTC
TRBJ2-6 | . | TRBV5-5 | 11 | . | CASSQGNVLTF | TGTGCCAGCAGCCAGGGCAACGTCCTGACTTTC
TRBJ1-5 | . | TRBV15 | 16 | . | CATSTTQVDSNQPQHF | TGTGCCACCAGCACGACCCAGGTGGACAGCAATCAGCCCCAGCATTTT
TRBJ2-5 | . | TRBV13 | 18 | TRBD2 | CASSLGAYAAGGLETQYF | TGTGCCAGCAGCTTAGGGGCCTATGCGGCGGGGGGGCTGGAGACCCAGTACTTC
TRBJ2-7 | . | TRBV7-9 | 15 | TRBD2 | CASSILAGGLYEQYF | TGTGCCAGCAGCATTCTAGCGGGAGGTCTCTACGAGCAGTACTTC
TRBJ1-4 | . | TRBV5-1 | 14 | . | CASSRDGTNEKLFF | TGCGCCAGCAGCAGGGACGGTACTAATGAAAAACTGTTTTTT
TRBJ2-5 | . | TRBV7-3 | 16 | TRBD2 | CASSLRGGAPQETQYF | TGTGCCAGCAGCTTAAGGGGAGGGGCGCCGCAAGAGACCCAGTACTTC
TRBJ1-5 | few | TRBV5-1 | 13 | . | CASSLAENQPQHF | TGCGCCAGCAGCTTGGCGGAAAATCAGCCCCAGCATTTT
TRBJ2-1 | . | TRBV2 | 19 | . | CPCSYGGAGVGSSYNEQFF | TGTCCCTGCAGTTATGGGGGGGCGGGGGTGGGGAGCTCCTACAATGAGCAGTTCTTC
TRBJ1-1 | . | TRBV7-3 | 15 | . | CASSQETVAPLEAFF | TGTGCCAGCAGCCAGGAGACAGTTGCACCATTAGAAGCTTTCTTT
TRBJ1-1 | . | TRBV28 | 18 | TRBD1 | CASSSLGFPGQVNTEAFF | TGTGCCAGCAGTTCCTTGGGGTTCCCGGGACAGGTGAACACTGAAGCTTTCTTT
TRBJ2-1 | few | TRBV18 | 16 | . | CASSPATGGTQAEQFF | TGTGCCAGCTCACCCGCGACAGGTGGCACACAAGCTGAGCAGTTCTTC
TRBJ2-4 | . | TRBV28 | 17 | TRBD2 | CASSSAAGGVAKNIQYF | TGTGCCAGCAGTTCGGCAGCGGGAGGGGTAGCCAAAAACATTCAGTACTTC
TRBJ2-3 | . | TRBV4-2 | 17 | TRBD1 | CASSQVEGASDTDTQYF | TGTGCCAGCAGCCAAGTCGAGGGGGCAAGCGACACAGATACGCAGTATTTT
TRBJ2-6 | . | TRBV7-6 | 14 | . | CASSPAGGANVLTF | TGTGCCAGCTCCCCGGCGGGGGGGGCCAACGTCCTGACTTTC
TRBJ2-1 | . | TRBV24-1 | 19 | TRBD2 | CPTCDGGAGVGSSYNEQFF | TGTCCCACCTGTGACGGGGGGGCGGGGGTGGGGAGCTCCTACAATGAGCAGTTCTTC
TRBJ2-5 | once | TRBV14 | 16 | . | CASSHAKGGVTETQYF | TGTGCCAGCAGCCACGCGAAGGGCGGTGTAACAGAGACCCAGTACTTC
TRBJ1-6 | . | TRBV12-5 | 16 | TRBD1 | CASGSTGSSYNSPLHF | TGTGCTAGTGGATCGACAGGGAGCTCCTATAATTCACCCCTCCACTTT
TRBJ2-1 | . | TRBV9 | 13 | . | CASSPRAYNEQFF | TGTGCCAGCAGCCCCCGAGCCTACAATGAGCAGTTCTTC
TRBJ2-2 | . | TRBV7-9 | 12 | . | CASSRTGGELFF | TGTGCCAGCAGCCGGACCGGCGGGGAGCTGTTTTTT